The present T cell receptor beta chain was sequenced within a study of cytomegalovirus exposure and HLA in healthy donors. Study-level results: For most subjects, TCR beta sequences were reported to predict HLA-A and HLA-B alleles with accuracy. In all likelihood, a cluster of highly shared sequence variants was a sequencing artifact.

As to this clone: What it recognizes is unknown.

CDR3 length: 14 amino acids. V lost 4 bases, J lost 0 bases, and 10 bases lay in between. Germline lookup yields CDR1 SGHRS and CDR2 YFSETQ. Primers for the PCR totalled 60 Vbeta and 13 Jbeta. Assay used: immunoSEQ multiplex PCR; TCRdb lists only in-frame clones, some missing. The sample lists about 78,000 clones, roughly 60% occurring once. This chain uses TRBV5-1 with TRBJ1-1; possibly TRBD1 for D (5 bases). This clonotype was sampled from a young man in good health and CMV-seropositive. The sequenced sample was PBMCs. The DNA for the CDR3 is TGCGCCAGCAGCACGCAGGGAATGAACACTGAAGCTTTCTTT. Residues: CASSTQGMNTEAFF.